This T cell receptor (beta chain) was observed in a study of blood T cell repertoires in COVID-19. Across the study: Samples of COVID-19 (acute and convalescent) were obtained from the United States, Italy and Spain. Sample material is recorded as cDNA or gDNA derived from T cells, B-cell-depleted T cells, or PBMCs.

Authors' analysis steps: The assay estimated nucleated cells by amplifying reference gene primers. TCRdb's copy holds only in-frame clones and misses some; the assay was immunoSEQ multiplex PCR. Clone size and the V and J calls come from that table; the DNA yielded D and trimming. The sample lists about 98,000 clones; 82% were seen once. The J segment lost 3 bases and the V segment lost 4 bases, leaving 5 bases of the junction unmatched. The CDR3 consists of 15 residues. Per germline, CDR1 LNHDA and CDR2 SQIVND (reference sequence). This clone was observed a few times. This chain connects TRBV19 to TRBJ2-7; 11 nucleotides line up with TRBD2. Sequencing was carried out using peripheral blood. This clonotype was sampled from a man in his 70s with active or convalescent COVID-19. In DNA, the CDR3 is TGTGCCAGTAGTACGACTAGCGGGGACTACTACGAGCAGTACTTC. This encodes CASSTTSGDYYEQYF. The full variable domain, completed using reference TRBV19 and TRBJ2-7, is DGGITQSPKYLFRKEGQNVTLSCEQNLNHDAMYWYRQDPGQGLRLIYYSQIVNDFQKGDIAEGYSVSREKKESFPLTVTSAQKNPTAFYLCASSTTSGDYYEQYFGPGTRLTVT.